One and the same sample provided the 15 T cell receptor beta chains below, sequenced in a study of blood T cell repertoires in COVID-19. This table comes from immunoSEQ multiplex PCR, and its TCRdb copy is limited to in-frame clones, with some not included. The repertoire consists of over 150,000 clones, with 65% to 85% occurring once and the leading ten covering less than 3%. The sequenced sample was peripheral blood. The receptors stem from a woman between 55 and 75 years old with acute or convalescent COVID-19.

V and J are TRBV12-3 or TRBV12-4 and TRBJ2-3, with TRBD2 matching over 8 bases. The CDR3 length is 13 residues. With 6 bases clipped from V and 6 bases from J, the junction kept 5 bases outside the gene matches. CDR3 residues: CASRRAGVDTQYF. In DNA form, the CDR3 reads TGTGCCAGCAGAAGAGCGGGGGTTGATACGCAGTATTTT.

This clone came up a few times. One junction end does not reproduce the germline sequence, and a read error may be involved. The CDR3 loop is CASRARDSYSYLMDF. The CDR3 DNA follows: TGTGCCAGCAGAGCCCGGGACTCTTATTCCTATTTGATGGACTTC. The rearrangement joins TRBV7-2 to TRBJ2-7; D perhaps matches TRBD2 (6 bases). The CDR3 has 15 amino acids. Germline loops: CDR1 SGHTA, CDR2 FQGNSA.

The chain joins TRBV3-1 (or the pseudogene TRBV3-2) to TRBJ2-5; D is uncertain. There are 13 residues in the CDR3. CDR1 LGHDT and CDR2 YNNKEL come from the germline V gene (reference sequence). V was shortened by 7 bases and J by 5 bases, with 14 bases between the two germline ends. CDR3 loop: CASKKEARETQYF. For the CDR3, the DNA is TGTGCCAGCAAAAAAGAGGCCCGGGAGACCCAGTACTTC.

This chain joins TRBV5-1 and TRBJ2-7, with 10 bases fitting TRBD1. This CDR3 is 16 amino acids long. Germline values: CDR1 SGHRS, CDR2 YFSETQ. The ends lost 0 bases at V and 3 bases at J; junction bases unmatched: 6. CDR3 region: CASSLAPGQGFYEQYF. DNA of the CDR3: TGCGCCAGCAGCTTGGCTCCGGGACAGGGGTTCTACGAGCAGTACTTC.

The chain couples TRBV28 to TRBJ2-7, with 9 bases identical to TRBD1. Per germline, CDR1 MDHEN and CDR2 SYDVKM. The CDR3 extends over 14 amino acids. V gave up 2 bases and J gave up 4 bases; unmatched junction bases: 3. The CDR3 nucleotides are TGTGCCAGCAGTTTAAAACAGGGGGCTTACGAGCAGTACTTC. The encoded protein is CASSLKQGAYEQYF.

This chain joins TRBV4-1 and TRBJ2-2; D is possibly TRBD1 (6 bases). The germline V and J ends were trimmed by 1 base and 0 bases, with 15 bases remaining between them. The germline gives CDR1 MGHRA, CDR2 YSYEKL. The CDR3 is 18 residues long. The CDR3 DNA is TGCGCCAGCAGCCAAGTGTCGAGGGACATCTCGAACACCGGGGAGCTGTTTTTT. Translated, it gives CASSQVSRDISNTGELFF.

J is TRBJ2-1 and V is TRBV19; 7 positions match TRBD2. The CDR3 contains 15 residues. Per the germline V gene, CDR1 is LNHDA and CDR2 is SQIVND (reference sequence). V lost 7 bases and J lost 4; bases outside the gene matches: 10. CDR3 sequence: CASTQSGGGYNEQFF. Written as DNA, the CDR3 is TGTGCCAGTACCCAAAGTGGCGGGGGATACAATGAGCAGTTCTTC.

CDR3 region: CASSDASYGYTF. DNA for the CDR3: TGTGCCAGCAGCGACGCTAGCTATGGCTACACCTTC. This rearrangement joins TRBV6-2 or TRBV6-3 to TRBJ1-2; unclear D gene. CDR3 length: 12 residues. V was shortened by 6 bases and J by 4 bases, with 9 bases between the two germline ends. CDR1 and CDR2 (germline): MNHEY, SVGEGT.

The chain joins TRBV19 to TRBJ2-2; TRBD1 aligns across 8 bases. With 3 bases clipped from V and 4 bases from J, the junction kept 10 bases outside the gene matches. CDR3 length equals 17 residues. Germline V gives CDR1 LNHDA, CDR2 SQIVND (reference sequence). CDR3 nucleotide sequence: TGTGCCAGTAGTATTGCACTAAGAGACAGGGGCACCGGGGAGCTGTTTTTT. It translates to CASSIALRDRGTGELFF.

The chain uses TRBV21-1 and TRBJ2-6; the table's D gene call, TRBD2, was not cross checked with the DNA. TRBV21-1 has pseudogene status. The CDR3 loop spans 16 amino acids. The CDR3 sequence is CASSIRRGAGANVLTF. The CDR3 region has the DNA TGTGCCAGCAGCATTCGACGGGGAGCTGGGGCCAACGTCCTGACTTTC.

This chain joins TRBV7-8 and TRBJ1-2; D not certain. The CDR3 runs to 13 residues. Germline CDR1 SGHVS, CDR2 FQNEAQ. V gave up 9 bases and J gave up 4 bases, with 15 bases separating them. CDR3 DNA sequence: TGTGCCAGGAGGGAGGGTAGGATCTATGGCTACACCTTC. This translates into CARREGRIYGYTF.

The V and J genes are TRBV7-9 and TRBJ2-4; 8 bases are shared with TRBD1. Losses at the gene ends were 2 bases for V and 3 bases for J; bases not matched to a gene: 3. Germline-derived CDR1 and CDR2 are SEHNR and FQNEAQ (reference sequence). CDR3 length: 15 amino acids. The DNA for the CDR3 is TGTGCCAGCAGCTTACAACAGGGGGGCAAAAACATTCAGTACTTC. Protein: CASSLQQGGKNIQYF.

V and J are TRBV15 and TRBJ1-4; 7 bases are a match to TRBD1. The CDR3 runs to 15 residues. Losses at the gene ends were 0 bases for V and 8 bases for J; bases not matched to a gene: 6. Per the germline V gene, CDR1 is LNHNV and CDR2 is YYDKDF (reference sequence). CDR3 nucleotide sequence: TGTGCCACCAGCAGAGACAGACAGGGAAACGAAAAACTGTTTTTT. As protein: CATSRDRQGNEKLFF.

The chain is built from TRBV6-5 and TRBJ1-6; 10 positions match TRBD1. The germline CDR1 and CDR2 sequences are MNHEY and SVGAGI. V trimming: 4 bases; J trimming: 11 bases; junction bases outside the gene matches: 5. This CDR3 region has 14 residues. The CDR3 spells CASSSGQGSTPLHF. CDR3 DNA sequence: TGTGCCAGCAGTTCGGGACAGGGGAGTACACCCCTCCACTTT.

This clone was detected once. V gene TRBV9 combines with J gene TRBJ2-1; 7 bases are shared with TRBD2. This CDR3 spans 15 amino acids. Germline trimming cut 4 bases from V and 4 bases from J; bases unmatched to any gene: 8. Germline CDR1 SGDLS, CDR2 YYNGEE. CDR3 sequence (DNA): TGTGCCAGCAGCATCCGGGACTACACGTACAATGAGCAGTTCTTC. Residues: CASSIRDYTYNEQFF.